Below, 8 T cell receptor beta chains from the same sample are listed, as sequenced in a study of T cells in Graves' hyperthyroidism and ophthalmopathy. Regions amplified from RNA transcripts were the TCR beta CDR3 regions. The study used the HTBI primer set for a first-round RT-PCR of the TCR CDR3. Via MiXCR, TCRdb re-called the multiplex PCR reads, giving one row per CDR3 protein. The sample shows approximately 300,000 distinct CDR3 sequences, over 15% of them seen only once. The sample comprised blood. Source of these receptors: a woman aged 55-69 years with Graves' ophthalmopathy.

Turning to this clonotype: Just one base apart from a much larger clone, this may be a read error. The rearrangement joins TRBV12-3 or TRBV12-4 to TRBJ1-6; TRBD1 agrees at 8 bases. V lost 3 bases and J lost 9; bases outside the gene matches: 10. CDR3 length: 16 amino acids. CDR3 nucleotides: TGTGCCAGCAGTTTCTTGACAGGGGCTTTTCTTTCACCCCTCCACTTT. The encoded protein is CASSFLTGAFLSPLHF.

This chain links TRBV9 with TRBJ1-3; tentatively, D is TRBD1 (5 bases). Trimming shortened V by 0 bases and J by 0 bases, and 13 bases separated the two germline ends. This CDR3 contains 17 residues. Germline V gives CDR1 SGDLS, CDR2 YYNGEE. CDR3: CASSVGGGGNSGNTIYF. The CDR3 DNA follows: TGTGCCAGCAGCGTAGGGGGGGGGGGAAACTCTGGAAACACCATATATTTT.

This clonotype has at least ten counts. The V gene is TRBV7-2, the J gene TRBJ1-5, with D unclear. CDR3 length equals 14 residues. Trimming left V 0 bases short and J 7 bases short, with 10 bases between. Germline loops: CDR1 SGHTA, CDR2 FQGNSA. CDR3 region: CASSLALGFQPQHF. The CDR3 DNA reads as TGTGCCAGCAGCTTAGCGTTAGGGTTCCAGCCCCAGCATTTT.

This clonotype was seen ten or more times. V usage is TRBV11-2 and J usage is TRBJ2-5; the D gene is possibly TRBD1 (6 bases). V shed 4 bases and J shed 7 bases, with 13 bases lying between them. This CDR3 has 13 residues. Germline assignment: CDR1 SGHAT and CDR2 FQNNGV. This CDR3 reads CASSSRTVGTQYF. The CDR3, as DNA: TGTGCCAGCAGCTCCCGGACAGTTGGGACCCAGTACTTC.

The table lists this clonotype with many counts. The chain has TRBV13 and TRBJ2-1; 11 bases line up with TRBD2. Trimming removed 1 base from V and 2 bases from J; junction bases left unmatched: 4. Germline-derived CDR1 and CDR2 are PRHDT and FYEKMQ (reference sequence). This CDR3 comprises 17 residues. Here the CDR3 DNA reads TGTGCCAGCAGCTTAGATGGTAGCGGGGGGGCCTACAATGAGCAGTTCTTC. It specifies CASSLDGSGGAYNEQFF.

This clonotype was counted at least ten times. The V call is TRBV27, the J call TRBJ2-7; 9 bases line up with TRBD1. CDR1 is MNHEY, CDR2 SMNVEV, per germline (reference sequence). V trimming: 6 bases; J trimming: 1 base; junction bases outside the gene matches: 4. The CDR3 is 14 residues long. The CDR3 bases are TGTGCCAGCAGACGCGGACAGGGGTCCTACGAGCAGTACTTC. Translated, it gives CASRRGQGSYEQYF.

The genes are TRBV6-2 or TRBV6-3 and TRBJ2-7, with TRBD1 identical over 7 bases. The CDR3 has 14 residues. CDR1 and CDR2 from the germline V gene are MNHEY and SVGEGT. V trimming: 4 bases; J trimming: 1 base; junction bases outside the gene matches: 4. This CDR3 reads CASSFTGVSYEQYF. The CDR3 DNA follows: TGTGCCAGCAGTTTCACAGGGGTTTCCTACGAGCAGTACTTC.

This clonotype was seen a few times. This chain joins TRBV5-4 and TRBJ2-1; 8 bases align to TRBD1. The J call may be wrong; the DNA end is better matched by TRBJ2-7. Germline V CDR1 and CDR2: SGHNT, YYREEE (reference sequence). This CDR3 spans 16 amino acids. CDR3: CASSRGTGGTYNEQYF. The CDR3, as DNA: TGTGCCAGCAGCAGAGGGACAGGAGGGACCTACAATGAGCAGTACTTC.